The clone carrying this TCR beta chain was found a few times. Using RNA template, CDR3s of TCR alpha and beta were amplified with iRepertoire arm-PCR. TCRdb itself ran the multiplex PCR reads through MiXCR, one entry per CDR3 protein. Here the sample spans about 22,000 distinct CDR3 sequences, about 22% being singletons. Germline CDR1 LNHDA, CDR2 SQIVND (reference sequence). The CDR3 is 12 amino acids. V was shortened by 5 bases and J by 3 bases, with 7 bases between the two germline ends. The data derive from a study of glioma-infiltrating T cells. The TCR comes from a human donor with low-grade glioma or glioblastoma, undergoing nonglioma brain surgery, or in good health (not recorded which). The chain has TRBV19 and TRBJ2-5; the D gene is possibly TRBD2 (6 bases). The sequenced sample consisted of glioma tissue, nonneoplastic brain tissue, or PBMCs (not recorded which). CDR3 coding DNA: TGTGCCAGTAGTCCTAGCGAAGAGACCCAGTACTTC. The encoded protein is CASSPSEETQYF.